This T cell receptor beta chain was retrieved from a study of blood T cell repertoires in COVID-19. CDR3 length: 13 residues. Germline V gene sequence: CDR1 SGHNT, CDR2 YENEEA. V shed 5 bases and J shed 1 base, with 8 bases lying between them. This table comes from immunoSEQ multiplex PCR, and its TCRdb copy is limited to in-frame clones, with some not included. The table records 150,000 to 200,000 clones, roughly nine tenths of them present only once. Sequenced: peripheral blood. The J gene is TRBJ1-1, the V gene TRBV11-3; no clear D gene. This clonotype was obtained from a woman in her sixties with COVID-19, enrolled during active disease. The DNA for the CDR3 is TGTGCCAGCAGCCTCTTTTCGAACACTGAAGCTTTCTTT. Translated, it gives CASSLFSNTEAFF.